One sample yielded the 7 T cell receptor beta chains listed below, sequenced in a study of blood T cell repertoires in COVID-19. Assay: immunoSEQ multiplex PCR; the TCRdb copy retains only in-frame clones and omits some. Seen here are about 190,000 clones, roughly 86% observed once, and the top ten hold 4.5% to 5.5%. Sequencing was done on a sample of peripheral blood. These receptors were taken from a woman aged 70-85 years with active or convalescent COVID-19.

This chain connects TRBV30 to TRBJ2-3; TRBD2 matches at 7 bases. The CDR3 loop spans 16 amino acids. Germline CDR1 GTSNPN, CDR2 SVGIG (reference sequence). For the CDR3, the DNA is TGTGCGGCTGGAGCGGAGGGAGCGGGGCTCACAGATACGCAGTATTTT. Translation gives CAAGAEGAGLTDTQYF.

This clone showed up just a few times. The chain couples TRBV3-1 (or the pseudogene TRBV3-2) to TRBJ2-7; 7 bases fit TRBD2. This CDR3 region has 13 residues. J gave up 5 bases and V 4 bases, and 5 bases lay outside the gene matches. Germline loops: CDR1 LGHDT, CDR2 YNNKEL (reference sequence). This CDR3 is CASSPGGSNEQYF. Written as DNA, the CDR3 is TGTGCCAGCAGCCCCGGGGGGAGCAACGAGCAGTACTTC.

This chain connects TRBV6-5 to TRBJ2-7, with 7 bases aligning to TRBD2. This CDR3 contains 13 residues. V lost 5 bases and J lost 9; bases outside the gene matches: 10. In germline, CDR1 is MNHEY, CDR2 SVGAGI. As DNA, the CDR3 is TGTGCCAGCAGTCCGGACGGTTCGGGGGGGCAGTACTTC. Protein product: CASSPDGSGGQYF.

The chain uses TRBV3-1 (or the pseudogene TRBV3-2) and TRBJ1-2; TRBD1 is a possible D gene (5 bases). The V and J ends lost 1 base and 5 bases respectively, with 14 bases between them. The CDR3 runs 15 residues. Germline CDR1 reads LGHDT; CDR2 reads YNNKEL (reference sequence). The CDR3 region has the DNA TGTGCCAGCAGCCAAGCGGGGGTGGGGTCATATGGCTACACCTTC. Its protein product is CASSQAGVGSYGYTF.

The CDR3 nucleotides are TGTGCCAGCAGCCGTCTGGGGCATTACAGCACAGATACGCAGTATTTT. As protein: CASSRLGHYSTDTQYF. This rearrangement joins TRBV14 to TRBJ2-3; D may be TRBD1 (5 bases). V was shortened by 4 bases and J by 0 bases, with 14 bases between the two germline ends. The CDR3 has 16 residues. Germline CDR1 and CDR2: SGHDN and FVKESK.

This chain links TRBV6-5 with TRBJ2-1; perhaps TRBD2 as D (6 bases). Germline V gene sequence: CDR1 MNHEY, CDR2 SVGAGI. V lost 8 bases and J lost 5, with 16 bases in between. This CDR3 has 14 residues. The CDR3 DNA reads TGTGCCAGCCGGCCGGTGGCGGGGCACAATGAGCAGTTCTTC. It codes for CASRPVAGHNEQFF.

The gene calls are TRBV3-1 (or the pseudogene TRBV3-2) and TRBJ2-5; 9 nucleotides align to TRBD1. This CDR3 has 15 amino acids. Trimming took 2 bases from V and 3 from J; bases not matched to a gene: 4. The germline V gene has CDR1 LGHDT and CDR2 YNNKEL (reference sequence). The DNA for the CDR3 is TGTGCCAGCAGCCAAAGGGGGGACAGGGAAGAGACCCAGTACTTC. The encoded protein is CASSQRGDREETQYF.